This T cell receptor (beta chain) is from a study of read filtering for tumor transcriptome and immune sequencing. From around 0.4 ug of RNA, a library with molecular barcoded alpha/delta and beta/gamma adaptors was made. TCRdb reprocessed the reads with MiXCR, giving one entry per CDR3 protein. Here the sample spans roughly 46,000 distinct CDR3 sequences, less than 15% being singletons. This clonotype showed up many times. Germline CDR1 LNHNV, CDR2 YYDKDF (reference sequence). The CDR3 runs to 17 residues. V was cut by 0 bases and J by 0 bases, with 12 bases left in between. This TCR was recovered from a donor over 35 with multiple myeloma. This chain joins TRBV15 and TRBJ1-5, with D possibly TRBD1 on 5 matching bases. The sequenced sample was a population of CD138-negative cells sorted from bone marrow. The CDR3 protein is CATSRESAGNSNQPQHF. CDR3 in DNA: TGTGCCACCAGCAGAGAATCGGCAGGGAATAGCAATCAGCCCCAGCATTTT.